Shown below are 13 T cell receptor beta chains from a single sample sequenced in a study of blood T cell repertoires in COVID-19 (dated by TCRdb to 2019 to 2021). Receptors were amplified or captured by the immunoSEQ multiplex PCR assay. TCRdb took over this immuneACCESS table, retaining in-frame rearrangements with V and J assigned. Such tables are incomplete; in checked studies, under half of the missing clones stem from an unresolved V gene, and the remainder is unexplained. This sample holds around 210,000 clones; roughly 80% were observed only once. Clones ranked in the top ten supply approximately 8% of the sample. Sequencing used peripheral blood. The receptors originated from a woman of 80 years or more with COVID-19, enrolled during active disease.

This rearrangement joins TRBV21-1 to TRBJ1-4. TRBV21-1 is a known pseudogene. The CDR3 extends over 15 amino acids. This CDR3 is CASSKKGVENEKLFF. CDR3 bases: TGTGCCAGCAGCAAAAAGGGAGTCGAGAATGAAAAACTGTTTTTT.

The chain joins TRBV18 to TRBJ2-1; 7 nucleotides agree with TRBD2. Germline CDR1 reads KGHSH; CDR2 reads LQKENI. J was trimmed by 7 bases and V by 0 bases; bases with no gene match: 3. This CDR3 is 14 amino acids long. The CDR3 region has the DNA TGTGCCAGCTCACCACCGGTCGGGGGGAATGAGCAGTTCTTC. Amino acids: CASSPPVGGNEQFF. Together with reference TRBV18 and TRBJ2-1, the CDR3 gives the full variable domain: NAGVMQNPRHLVRRRGQEARLRCSPMKGHSHVYWYRQLPEEGLKFMVYLQKENIIDESGMPKERFSAEFPKEGPSILRIQQVVRGDSAAYFCASSPPVGGNEQFFGPGTRLTVL.

This clone was found many times. The chain employs TRBV11-1 and TRBJ1-5; unclear D gene. V dropped 5 bases and J dropped 5 bases, with 10 bases sitting between them. The CDR3 runs to 13 residues. The germline CDR1 and CDR2 sequences are SGHAT and FQDESV (reference sequence). CDR3 DNA: TGTGCCAGCAGCCTAAATAATGATCAGCCCCAGCATTTT. Protein: CASSLNNDQPQHF.

The chain combines TRBV5-5 with TRBJ1-2; unclear D gene. There are 15 residues in the CDR3. V shed 0 bases and J shed 1 base, with 10 bases lying between them. Germline V gives CDR1 SGHKS, CDR2 YYEKEE (reference sequence). The CDR3 DNA sequence: TGTGCCAGCAGCTTGGCGGGTGGATTTAACTATGGCTACACCTTC. It codes for CASSLAGGFNYGYTF.

This clone occurred once. The chain has TRBV3-1 (or the pseudogene TRBV3-2) and TRBJ1-6; possibly TRBD1 for D (5 bases). Germline V lookup: CDR1 LGHDT, CDR2 YNNKEL (reference sequence). The CDR3 runs to 16 residues. The V and J ends lost 1 base and 2 bases respectively, with 9 bases between them. The CDR3 DNA reads as TGTGCCAGCAGCCAAGTAAGGGGCGCCTATAATTCACCCCTCCACTTT. Translation: CASSQVRGAYNSPLHF.

This clone has a single count. The chain recombines TRBV2 with TRBJ2-1; 9 bases match TRBD1. The CDR3 contains 15 residues. CDR1 and CDR2 (germline): SNHLY, FYNNEI. Losses at the gene ends were 3 bases for V and 6 bases for J; bases not matched to a gene: 6. DNA for the CDR3: TGTGCCAGCAGTGACAGGGGACAGGGACCCAATGAGCAGTTCTTC. Translation gives CASSDRGQGPNEQFF.

There are a few counts of this clone. J is TRBJ1-1 and V is TRBV11-3; D possibly corresponds to TRBD1 (5 bases). Germline V gives CDR1 SGHNT, CDR2 YENEEA. CDR3 length: 13 amino acids. V lost 2 bases to trimming and J lost 4 bases, with 8 bases between them. This CDR3 reads CASSLSGGTEAFF. The CDR3 nucleotides read TGTGCCAGCAGCTTATCCGGGGGCACTGAAGCTTTCTTT.

This clone was picked up one time. CDR3 in DNA: TGTGCCAGCAGCTTGGGCCGCAGCGGGGTAGAGACCCAGTACTTC. This codes for CASSLGRSGVETQYF. The chain combines TRBV5-4 with TRBJ2-5; 7 nucleotides agree with TRBD2. CDR1 is SGHNT and CDR2 is YYREEE in the germline V gene (reference sequence). With 0 bases clipped from V and 4 bases from J, the junction kept 6 bases outside the gene matches. The CDR3 has 15 residues. The full variable domain, in which reference TRBV5-4 and TRBJ2-5 provide the parts outside the CDR3, is ETGVTQSPTHLIKTRGQQVTLRCSSQSGHNTVSWYQQALGQGPQFIFQYYREEENGRGNFPPRFSGLQFPNYSSELNVNALELDDSALYLCASSLGRSGVETQYFGPGTRLLVL.

This chain joins TRBV27 and TRBJ1-2; D is perhaps TRBD1 (6 bases). Germline assignment: CDR1 MNHEY and CDR2 SMNVEV (reference sequence). CDR3 size: 14 residues. With 4 bases removed from V and 3 bases from J, the gap between germline ends came to 12 bases. The CDR3, as DNA: TGTGCCAGCAGTTCCTACAGGGTCGACTATGGCTACACCTTC. The encoded protein is CASSSYRVDYGYTF.

This clone has just one count. CDR3 sequence reads: CASSSGMGQAFF. In DNA, the CDR3 is TGTGCCAGCAGCTCGGGAATGGGACAGGCTTTCTTT. This chain joins TRBV7-6 and TRBJ1-1; the match to TRBD1 covers 7 bases. V was clipped by 4 bases and J by 11 bases; unmatched bases: 7. This CDR3 contains 12 residues. Germline V gives CDR1 SGHVS, CDR2 FNYEAQ.

The rearrangement joins TRBV23-1 to TRBJ1-1; 8 positions match TRBD1. TRBV23-1 is an open reading frame, and its role is uncertain. The CDR3 has 15 amino acids. Trimming took 5 bases from V and 7 from J; bases not matched to a gene: 12. CDR3 sequence: CASSTPGQVKDEAFF. DNA for the CDR3: TGCGCCAGCAGTACCCCGGGACAGGTAAAGGATGAAGCTTTCTTT.

The CDR3 DNA follows: TGTGCCAGCAGTTTGACCCCCGGACTCGGTCAGCCCCAGCATTTT. It is translated as CASSLTPGLGQPQHF. The rearrangement links TRBV28 to TRBJ1-5; D ambiguous. This CDR3 is 15 amino acids long. Trimming pared 3 bases from V and 6 bases from J, leaving 15 bases between. Germline V gene data show CDR1 as MDHEN and CDR2 as SYDVKM.

The V gene is TRBV15, the J gene TRBJ1-1; TRBD1 agrees at 10 bases. The CDR3 is made up of 15 amino acids. Losses at the gene ends were 0 bases for V and 4 bases for J; bases not matched to a gene: 2. Germline CDR1 reads LNHNV; CDR2 reads YYDKDF (reference sequence). CDR3 sequence (DNA): TGTGCCACCAGCAGAGATGACAGGGGGCTCACTGAAGCTTTCTTT. It yields the protein CATSRDDRGLTEAFF.